This T cell receptor beta chain was profiled in a study of immune cell composition in non-small cell lung cancer. Clones were sequenced by immunoSEQ multiplex PCR, and TCRdb holds only the in-frame ones, with some missing. The sample includes thousands of clones, 67% of them seen just once. Normal lung was sampled as far from the tumour as possible, at least 3 cm. Deletions cut 0 bases from V and 0 bases from J, with 10 bases between. CDR3 length equals 15 residues. Germline assignment: CDR1 SGDLS and CDR2 YYNGEE. The TCR comes from a human donor with non-small cell lung cancer. This chain links TRBV9 with TRBJ2-7, with a possible D match to TRBD2 (6 bases). Sample: non-adjacent lung tissue. The CDR3 spells CASSVGFGGSYEQYF. CDR3 bases: TGTGCCAGCAGCGTAGGGTTCGGGGGCTCCTACGAGCAGTACTTC.